This T cell receptor beta chain is from a study of blood T cell repertoires in COVID-19 (TCRdb year 2020). Background for the entire study: Samples from collaborators originated in the United States, Italy and Spain and spanned both the acute and convalescent phases of COVID-19. The prospective study material was composed of cDNA or gDNA derived from T cells, B-cell-depleted T cells, or PBMCs. Subjects who had been exposed to COVID-19, were actively infected with it, or had recovered from it provided the deeply sampled blood TCRbeta repertoires that made up the dataset. The repertoires were made available in a free public database intended to serve as a resource for research on the immune response to SARS-CoV-2. The samples were drawn from the first 160 participants of the ongoing ImmuneRACE study and from over 950 subjects provided by 6 global collaborators. Sample metadata almost always included a de-identified subject ID, COVID-19 status, age in years and sex. Where HLA class I and class II types were available, the types were taken from metadata supplied by the sample provider, not from assay-based typing. What the authors observed across the whole study: How much clinical and demographic metadata was included differed by source and by participant, and the metadata was provided uncurated.

TCRbeta CDR3 regions were amplified from genomic DNA using the immunoSEQ Assay, a bias-controlled multiplex PCR. Turning to the authors' computational methods: The number of nucleated cells in each sample was estimated from the amplification of reference gene primers within the assay. To quantify the absolute abundance of each unique TCRbeta CDR3 rearrangement, sequence reads were collapsed and filtered. Productive Simpson clonality was computed per sample as the square root of Simpson's diversity index over productive rearrangements. TCRdb's version of the immuneACCESS table is confined to in-frame rearrangements and falls short of the full clone set. An unresolved V gene accounts for under half of the shortfall where checked; the remainder is of unknown origin. That table supplies the V and J calls and clone size; D and trimming were determined from the DNA. Counted in this sample were about 52,000 clones; 89% of them appeared once. The leading ten clones occupy 9% of the sample.

Collaborating institutions collected whole blood in K2EDTA tubes following their own protocols. For TCRbeta analysis, collaborators shipped samples as frozen whole blood, isolated PBMCs, or DNA extracted from either of those sample types. CDR1 and CDR2, per the germline V gene, are LGHNA and YSLEER. At the junction V is shortened by 1 base and J by 0 bases; bases outside the gene matches: 6. The CDR3 holds 17 amino acids from the cysteine to the phenylalanine. CDR3 DNA only is kept here, 51 bases in frame from base 1. As for this clone: No antigen is known for it. Within one base of it there is no much larger clone, and no base qualities were kept.

The sample comprised peripheral blood. The sequence joins TRBV4-3 to TRBJ2-5; 9 nucleotides in the junction match TRBD2. The sequence was obtained from a man older than 75 with active or convalescent COVID-19. The CDR3 region reads CASSQARLAGNQETQYF. DNA sequence: TGCGCCAGCAGCCAAGCTCGGCTAGCGGGAAACCAAGAGACCCAGTACTTC.